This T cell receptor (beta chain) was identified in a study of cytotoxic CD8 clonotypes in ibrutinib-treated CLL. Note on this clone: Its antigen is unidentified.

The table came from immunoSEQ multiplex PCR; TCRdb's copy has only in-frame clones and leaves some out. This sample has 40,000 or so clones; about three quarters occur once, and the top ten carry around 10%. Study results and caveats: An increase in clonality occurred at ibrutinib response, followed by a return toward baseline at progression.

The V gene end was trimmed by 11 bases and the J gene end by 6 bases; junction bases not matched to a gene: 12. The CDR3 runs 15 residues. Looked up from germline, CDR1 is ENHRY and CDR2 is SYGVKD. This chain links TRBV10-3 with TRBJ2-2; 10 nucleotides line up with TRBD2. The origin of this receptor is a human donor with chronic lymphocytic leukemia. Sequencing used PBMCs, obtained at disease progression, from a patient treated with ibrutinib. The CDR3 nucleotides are TGTGCCGCAAGTCCCGGGACTAGCGTCGCCGGGGAGCTGTTTTTT. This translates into CAASPGTSVAGELFF.